The 16 T cell receptor beta chains below come from one sample, sequenced in a study of blood T cell repertoires in COVID-19. The repertoire was sequenced with immunoSEQ multiplex PCR; TCRdb's copy has only in-frame clones and lacks some. The table records about 170,000 clones, approximately 80% of them present only once. Sequencing used peripheral blood. The origin of the receptors is a woman of 80 years or more with COVID-19, enrolled during active disease.

The genes are TRBV19 and TRBJ1-2; 10 bases agree with TRBD1. J was trimmed by 6 bases and V by 4 bases; bases with no gene match: 8. The CDR3 extends over 15 amino acids. In germline, CDR1 is LNHDA, CDR2 SQIVND (reference sequence). CDR3 in amino acids: CASSTRDRGVHGYTF. The CDR3 DNA reads TGTGCCAGTAGTACCCGGGACAGGGGCGTTCATGGCTACACCTTC.

This chain links TRBV2 with TRBJ2-3; D is ambiguous. Trimming took off 5 bases at V and 4 bases at J, with 10 bases between the two ends. The CDR3 runs 13 residues. Looked up from germline, CDR1 is SNHLY and CDR2 is FYNNEI. DNA of the CDR3: TGTGCCAGCAGTTTCGGGTCCGCAGATACGCAGTATTTT. Translation gives CASSFGSADTQYF. Full variable domain (outside the CDR3, taken from reference TRBV2 and TRBJ2-3): EPEVTQTPSHQVTQMGQEVILRCVPISNHLYFYWYRQILGQKVEFLVSFYNNEISEKSEIFDDQFSVERPDGSNFTLKIRSTKLEDSAMYFCASSFGSADTQYFGPGTRLTVL.

This sequence joins TRBV19 and TRBJ2-2; the D gene is possibly TRBD2 (5 bases). Germline lookup yields CDR1 LNHDA and CDR2 SQIVND (reference sequence). Trimming left V 6 bases short and J 5 bases short, with 19 bases between. This CDR3 spans 16 amino acids. The CDR3: CASRAGGPPRTGELFF. The CDR3, as DNA: TGTGCCAGTAGGGCTGGAGGACCACCTCGGACCGGGGAGCTGTTTTTT.

The J gene is TRBJ2-7, the V gene TRBV15, with TRBD2 as a possible D gene (5 bases). Germline lookup yields CDR1 LNHNV and CDR2 YYDKDF (reference sequence). V lost 3 bases, J lost 3 bases, and 6 bases lay in between. The CDR3 covers 12 residues. This CDR3 reads CATSSEGYEQYF. For the CDR3, the DNA is TGTGCCACCAGCAGCGAGGGCTACGAGCAGTACTTC.

This clone was seen once. V gene TRBV6-5 combines with J gene TRBJ2-7; no definite D call. CDR3 length: 12 amino acids. Trimming removed 6 bases at V and 3 bases at J, with 9 bases between. The germline V gene encodes CDR1 MNHEY and CDR2 SVGAGI. The CDR3 reads CASRTAVYEQYF. The CDR3 DNA reads TGTGCCAGCAGGACGGCGGTCTACGAGCAGTACTTC.

The chain couples TRBV3-1 (or the pseudogene TRBV3-2) to TRBJ2-5, with D unresolved. This CDR3 has 12 residues. The germline V and J ends were trimmed by 11 bases and 7 bases, with 17 bases remaining between them. Germline assignment: CDR1 LGHDT and CDR2 YNNKEL (reference sequence). CDR3 loop: CASNVGPGTQYF. In nucleotides, the CDR3 is TGTGCCTCAAACGTTGGGCCTGGGACCCAGTACTTC.

A word on this clone: Additional DNA sequences in this sample encode the identical CDR3. The genes are TRBV9 and TRBJ1-2, with 8 bases matching TRBD1. Germline CDR1 is SGDLS and CDR2 is YYNGEE. The CDR3 runs 13 residues. The V and J ends lost 3 bases and 8 bases, in that order; junction bases with no gene match: 6. CDR3 sequence reads: CASSAGTGGGYTF. The CDR3 DNA reads as TGTGCCAGCAGCGCAGGGACAGGAGGCGGCTACACCTTC.

The chain is built from TRBV28 and TRBJ1-6, with a tentative D call TRBD1 (6 bases). V was shortened by 5 bases and J by 7 bases, with 18 bases between the two germline ends. CDR3 length equals 16 residues. CDR1 MDHEN and CDR2 SYDVKM come from the germline V gene. This chain's CDR3 is CASSLGGARGNSPLHF. The CDR3 coding sequence is TGTGCCAGCAGTCTAGGGGGGGCGAGAGGAAATTCACCCCTCCACTTT.

The chain joins TRBV9 to TRBJ1-5; possible D gene TRBD1, 6 bases. Germline CDR1 reads SGDLS; CDR2 reads YYNGEE. V gave up 3 bases and J gave up 0 bases, with 13 bases separating them. This CDR3 contains 16 residues. CDR3 coding DNA: TGTGCCAGCAGCGGGACCTTACAGGGTAGCAATCAGCCCCAGCATTTT. Protein sequence: CASSGTLQGSNQPQHF.

This chain connects TRBV2 to TRBJ2-1; TRBD2 aligns across 7 bases. This CDR3 spans 14 amino acids. Trimming at V came to 5 bases and at J to 4 bases, leaving 5 bases not matched to a gene. CDR1 SNHLY and CDR2 FYNNEI come from the germline V gene. The CDR3 DNA reads TGTGCCAGCAGTCTCCTAGCGGCTTACAATGAGCAGTTCTTC. As protein: CASSLLAAYNEQFF.

This clone was observed many times. The chain employs TRBV7-8 and TRBJ1-2; D not resolved. CDR3 size: 13 residues. The V end lost 1 base, the J end lost 6 bases, and 9 bases lay between the germline ends. Germline CDR1 is SGHVS and CDR2 is FQNEAQ. CDR3 protein: CASSLGPMDGYTF. The CDR3 region has the DNA TGTGCCAGCAGCTTAGGGCCGATGGATGGCTACACCTTC.

The CDR3 DNA sequence: TGTGCCAGCAGCCAAGCCACTCGTGTCTCACAGCAGTACTTC. This codes for CASSQATRVSQQYF. This chain uses TRBV3-1 (or the pseudogene TRBV3-2) with TRBJ2-7; D gene ambiguous. Trimming took off 1 base at V and 8 bases at J, with 15 bases between the two ends. The length of the CDR3 is 14 residues. Germline V CDR1 and CDR2: LGHDT, YNNKEL (reference sequence).

The chain carries TRBV3-1 (or the pseudogene TRBV3-2) and TRBJ2-3, with D perhaps matching TRBD2 (5 bases). The CDR3 runs to 13 residues. Trimming shortened V by 3 bases and J by 3 bases, and 7 bases separated the two germline ends. Germline CDR1 and CDR2: LGHDT and YNNKEL (reference sequence). CDR3: CASSQIATDTQYF. In DNA, the CDR3 is TGTGCCAGCAGCCAGATAGCGACAGATACGCAGTATTTT.

The genes are TRBV2 and TRBJ1-2; 11 bases agree with TRBD1. J lost 6 bases, V lost 2 bases, and 5 bases had no gene match. The germline CDR1 and CDR2 sequences are SNHLY and FYNNEI. CDR3 length: 15 residues. DNA for the CDR3: TGTGCCAGCAGTGAAATGGGGACAGGGGGACATGGCTACACCTTC. It encodes CASSEMGTGGHGYTF.

The chain carries TRBV11-2 and TRBJ1-2, with 7 bases that match TRBD1. Trimming cost V 5 bases and J 5 bases; bases outside gene matches: 8. The CDR3 consists of 14 residues. Germline lookup yields CDR1 SGHAT and CDR2 FQNNGV. In DNA form, the CDR3 reads TGTGCCAGCAGCGCCTACAGGGGAGGATATGGCTACACCTTC. Its translation: CASSAYRGGYGYTF.

This chain joins TRBV4-1 and TRBJ2-5; D uncertain. CDR1 and CDR2 (germline): MGHRA, YSYEKL. The CDR3 loop spans 14 amino acids. V lost 5 bases to trimming and J lost 5 bases, with 15 bases between them. The CDR3 bases are TGCGCCAGCAGCGCAGGTTGGGCACGGGAGACCCAGTACTTC. Residues: CASSAGWARETQYF.